This TCR beta chain was profiled in a study of blood T cells in healthy people across ages. Study-wide findings and caveats: Unsorted PBMCs ruled out conclusive naive versus antigen-experienced comparison. The unknown donor CMV status may have confounded expanded clonotype changes.

Worth noting for this clonotype: The antigen remains unidentified.

The V end was cut by 7 bases, the J end by 10 bases, with 20 bases between. The germline V gene has CDR1 MNHEY and CDR2 SVGAGI. The CDR3 consists of 13 residues. Each sample yielded at least 5 micrograms of PBMC total RNA. The use of a sample-barcoded 5' primer and a J-beta primer mix characterized a second PCR of 7 to 11 cycles. A template-switch adaptor with 12 random nucleotides tagged each cDNA molecule. TCRdb reanalysed the 5' RACE reads using MiXCR and keeps one entry per CDR3 protein. The profile covers more than 650,000 distinct CDR3 sequences, with 22% appearing a single time and 20% to 25% taken by the ten largest.

The TCR originated in a man in his 70s in good health. This sequence joins TRBV6-5 and TRBJ2-7, with D tentatively TRBD2 (5 bases). The sequencing sample was made of blood. The CDR3 is CASTAAGVPNQYF. The DNA of the CDR3 is TGTGCCAGCACCGCAGCCGGGGTTCCGAACCAGTACTTC.